The text below deals with one T cell receptor (beta chain). Its specificity is unknown. The data derive from a study of shared clonotypes between healthy human individuals. Clones were sequenced by immunoSEQ multiplex PCR, and TCRdb holds only the in-frame ones, with some missing. The repertoire has about 1,500,000 clones, roughly 96% of them found once; the top ten carry roughly 1.1%. Donors had no recently reported acute infections or vaccinations and were HIV-negative. Into CD45RA+ naive and CD45RA-negative memory subsets, the CD4+ cells were split. Regarding the study as a whole: Large depth notwithstanding, sorted-subset sequencing proved incomplete by rarefaction. Naive CD4 clonotypes were shared across a handful of donors at about 5%.

This CDR3 has 15 residues. The V end lost 7 bases, the J end lost 0 bases, and 13 bases lay between the germline ends. Germline V lookup: CDR1 LNHDA, CDR2 SQIVND (reference sequence). Sequencing was done on a sample of naive CD4+ T cells sorted from blood. Subset in this sample: CD45RA+ positively selected. The chain couples TRBV19 to TRBJ2-1; D is unresolved. This receptor was taken from a man younger than 45 in good health. The DNA of the CDR3 is TGTGCCAGTAACCAACAACCGAGCTCCTACAATGAGCAGTTCTTC. Amino acids: CASNQQPSSYNEQFF.